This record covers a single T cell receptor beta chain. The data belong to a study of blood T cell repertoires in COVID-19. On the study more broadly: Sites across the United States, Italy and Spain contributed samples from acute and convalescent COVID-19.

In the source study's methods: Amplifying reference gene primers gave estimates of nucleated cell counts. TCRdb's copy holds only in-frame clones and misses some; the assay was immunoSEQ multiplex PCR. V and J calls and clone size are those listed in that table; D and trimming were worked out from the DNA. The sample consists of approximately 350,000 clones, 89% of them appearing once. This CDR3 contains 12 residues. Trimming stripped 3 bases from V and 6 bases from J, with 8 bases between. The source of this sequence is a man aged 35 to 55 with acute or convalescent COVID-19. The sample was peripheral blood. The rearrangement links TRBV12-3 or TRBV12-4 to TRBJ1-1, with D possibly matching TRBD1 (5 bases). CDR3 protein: CASSFGGPEAFF. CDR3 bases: TGTGCCAGCAGTTTCGGGGGTCCTGAAGCTTTCTTT.